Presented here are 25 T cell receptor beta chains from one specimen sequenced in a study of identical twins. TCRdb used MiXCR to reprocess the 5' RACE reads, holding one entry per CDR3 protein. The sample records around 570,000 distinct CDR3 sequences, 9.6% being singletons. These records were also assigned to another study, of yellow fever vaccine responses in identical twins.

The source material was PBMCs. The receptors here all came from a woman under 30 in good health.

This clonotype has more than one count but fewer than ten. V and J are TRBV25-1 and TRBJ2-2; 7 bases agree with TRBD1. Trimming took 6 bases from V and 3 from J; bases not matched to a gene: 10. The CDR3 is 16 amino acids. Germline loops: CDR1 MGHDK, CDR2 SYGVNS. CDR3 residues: CASSEGAGKYTGELFF. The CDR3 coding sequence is TGTGCCAGCAGCGAGGGGGCAGGAAAGTACACCGGGGAGCTGTTTTTT.

The CDR3 sequence: CSASSAGLGEQYF. The CDR3 DNA is TGCAGTGCTAGTTCGGCTGGGTTGGGCGAGCAGTACTTC. The chain employs TRBV20-1 and TRBJ2-7; D gene ambiguous. The CDR3 consists of 13 residues. CDR1 is DFQATT and CDR2 is SNEGSKA in the germline V gene (reference sequence). The V gene lost 3 bases and the J gene lost 6 bases, with 15 bases spanning the gap.

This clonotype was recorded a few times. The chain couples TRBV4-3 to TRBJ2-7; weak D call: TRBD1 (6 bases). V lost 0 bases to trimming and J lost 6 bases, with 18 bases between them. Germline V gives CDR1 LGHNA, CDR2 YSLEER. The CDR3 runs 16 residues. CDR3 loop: CASSQETSGAYGEQYF. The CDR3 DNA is TGCGCCAGCAGCCAAGAGACTTCAGGGGCCTATGGCGAGCAGTACTTC.

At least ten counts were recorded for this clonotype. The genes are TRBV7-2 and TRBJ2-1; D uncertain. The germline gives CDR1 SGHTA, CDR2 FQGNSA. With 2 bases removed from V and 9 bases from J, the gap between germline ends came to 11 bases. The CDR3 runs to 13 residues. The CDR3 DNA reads TGTGCCAGCAGCTTACAGGCCGGAGTTGAGCAGTTCTTC. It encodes CASSLQAGVEQFF.

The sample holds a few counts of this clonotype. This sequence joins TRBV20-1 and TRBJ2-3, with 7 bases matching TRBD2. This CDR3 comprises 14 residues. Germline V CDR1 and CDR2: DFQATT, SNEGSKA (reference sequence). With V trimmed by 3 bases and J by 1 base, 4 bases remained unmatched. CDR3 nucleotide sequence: TGCAGTGCTAGTGATGGGGGGGGCACAGATACGCAGTATTTT. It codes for CSASDGGGTDTQYF.

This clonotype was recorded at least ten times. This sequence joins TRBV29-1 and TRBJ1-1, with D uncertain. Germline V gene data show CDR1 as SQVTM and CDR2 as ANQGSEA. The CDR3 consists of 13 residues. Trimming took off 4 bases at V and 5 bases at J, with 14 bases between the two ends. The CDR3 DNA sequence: TGCAGCGTTGTACCGGGCGATGTAACTGAAGCTTTCTTT. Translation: CSVVPGDVTEAFF.

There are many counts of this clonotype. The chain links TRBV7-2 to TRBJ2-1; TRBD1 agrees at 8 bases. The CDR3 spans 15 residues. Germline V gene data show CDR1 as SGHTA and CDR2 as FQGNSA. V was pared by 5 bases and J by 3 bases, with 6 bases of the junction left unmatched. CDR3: CASSPGGANYNEQFF. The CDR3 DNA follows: TGTGCCAGCAGCCCAGGGGGCGCGAACTACAATGAGCAGTTCTTC.

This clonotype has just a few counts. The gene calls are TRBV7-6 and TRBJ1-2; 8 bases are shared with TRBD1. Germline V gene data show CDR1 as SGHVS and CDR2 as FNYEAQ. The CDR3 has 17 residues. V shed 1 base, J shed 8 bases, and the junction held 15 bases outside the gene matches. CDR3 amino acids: CASSLVHLRRTGSGYTF. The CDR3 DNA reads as TGTGCCAGCAGCTTAGTCCATCTCCGTCGGACAGGGAGCGGCTACACCTTC.

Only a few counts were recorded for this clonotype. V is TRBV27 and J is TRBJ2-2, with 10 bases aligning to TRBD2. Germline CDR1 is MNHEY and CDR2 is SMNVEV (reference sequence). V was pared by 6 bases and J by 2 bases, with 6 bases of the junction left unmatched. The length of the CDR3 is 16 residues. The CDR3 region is CASSRSGRVNTGELFF. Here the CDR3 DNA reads TGTGCCAGCAGCCGAAGCGGGAGGGTTAACACCGGGGAGCTGTTTTTT.

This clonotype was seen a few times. The CDR3 nucleotides are TGCGCCAGCAGCTTGGTACCCCCGGACAGGGGACACGGGAATTCACCCCTCCACTTT. Translated, it gives CASSLVPPDRGHGNSPLHF. The chain joins TRBV5-1 to TRBJ1-6; 9 bases fit TRBD1. The length of the CDR3 is 19 residues. Germline V gene sequence: CDR1 SGHRS, CDR2 YFSETQ. Trimming cost V 0 bases and J 7 bases; bases outside gene matches: 14. Combining the CDR3 with reference TRBV5-1 and TRBJ1-6 gives the whole variable domain KAGVTQTPRYLIKTRGQQVTLSCSPISGHRSVSWYQQTPGQGLQFLFEYFSETQRNKGNFPGRFSGRQFSNSRSEMNVSTLELGDSALYLCASSLVPPDRGHGNSPLHFGNGTRLTVT.

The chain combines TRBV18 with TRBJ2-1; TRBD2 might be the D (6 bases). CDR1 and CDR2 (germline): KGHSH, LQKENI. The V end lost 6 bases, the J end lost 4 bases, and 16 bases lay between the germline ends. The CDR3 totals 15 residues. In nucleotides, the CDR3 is TGTGCCAGCTCCGGGACTTTACAAGTTTACAATGAGCAGTTCTTC. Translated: CASSGTLQVYNEQFF.

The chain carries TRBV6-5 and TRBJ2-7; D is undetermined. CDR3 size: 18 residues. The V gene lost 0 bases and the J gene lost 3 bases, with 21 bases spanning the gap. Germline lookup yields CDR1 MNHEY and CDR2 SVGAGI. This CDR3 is CASSYSGLRHPPDYEQYF. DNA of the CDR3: TGTGCCAGCAGTTACTCGGGATTAAGACATCCCCCCGACTACGAGCAGTACTTC.

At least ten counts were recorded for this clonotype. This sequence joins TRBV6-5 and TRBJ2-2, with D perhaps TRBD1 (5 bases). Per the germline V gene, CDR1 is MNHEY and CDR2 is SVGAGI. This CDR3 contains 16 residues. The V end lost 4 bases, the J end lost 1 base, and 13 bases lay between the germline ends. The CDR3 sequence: CASSSTGHKNTGELFF. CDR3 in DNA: TGTGCCAGCAGTTCGACTGGACATAAGAACACCGGGGAGCTGTTTTTT.

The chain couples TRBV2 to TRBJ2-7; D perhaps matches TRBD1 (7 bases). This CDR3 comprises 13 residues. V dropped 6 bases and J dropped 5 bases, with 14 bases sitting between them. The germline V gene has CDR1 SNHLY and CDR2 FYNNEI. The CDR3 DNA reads TGTGCCAGCAGGCAGGGGGGCGCGGACGAGCAGTACTTC. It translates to CASRQGGADEQYF.

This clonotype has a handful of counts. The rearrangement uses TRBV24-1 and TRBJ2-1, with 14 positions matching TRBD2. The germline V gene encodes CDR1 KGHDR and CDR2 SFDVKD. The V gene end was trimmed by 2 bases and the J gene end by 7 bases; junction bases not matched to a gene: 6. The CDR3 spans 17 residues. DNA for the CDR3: TGTGCCACCAGTGATTCTTTGGGACTAGCGGGGGTTAATGAGCAGTTCTTC. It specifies CATSDSLGLAGVNEQFF.

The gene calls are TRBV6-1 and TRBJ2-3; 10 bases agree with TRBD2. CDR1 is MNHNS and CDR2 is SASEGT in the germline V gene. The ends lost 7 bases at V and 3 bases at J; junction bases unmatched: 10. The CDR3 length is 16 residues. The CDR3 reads CASTDRASGGTDTQYF. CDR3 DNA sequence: TGTGCCAGCACCGACCGGGCTAGCGGGGGTACAGATACGCAGTATTTT.

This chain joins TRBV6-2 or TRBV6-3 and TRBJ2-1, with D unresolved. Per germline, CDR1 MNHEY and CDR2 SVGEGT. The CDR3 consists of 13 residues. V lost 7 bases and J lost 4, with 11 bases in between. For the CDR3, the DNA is TGTGCCAGCACGTCCTCCTATTACAATGAGCAGTTCTTC. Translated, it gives CASTSSYYNEQFF.

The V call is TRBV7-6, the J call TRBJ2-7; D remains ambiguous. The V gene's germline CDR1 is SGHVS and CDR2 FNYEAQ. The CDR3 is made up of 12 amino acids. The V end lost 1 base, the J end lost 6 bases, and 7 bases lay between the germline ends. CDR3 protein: CASSLDRTEQYF. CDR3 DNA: TGTGCCAGCAGCTTAGACAGAACCGAGCAGTACTTC.

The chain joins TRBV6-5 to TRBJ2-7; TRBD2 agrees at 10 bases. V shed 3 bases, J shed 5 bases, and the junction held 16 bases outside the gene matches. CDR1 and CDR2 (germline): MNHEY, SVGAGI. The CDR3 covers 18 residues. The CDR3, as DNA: TGTGCCAGCAGTTATAATTTGCCTCTAGCGGGGGACCCCGACGAGCAGTACTTC. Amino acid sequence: CASSYNLPLAGDPDEQYF.

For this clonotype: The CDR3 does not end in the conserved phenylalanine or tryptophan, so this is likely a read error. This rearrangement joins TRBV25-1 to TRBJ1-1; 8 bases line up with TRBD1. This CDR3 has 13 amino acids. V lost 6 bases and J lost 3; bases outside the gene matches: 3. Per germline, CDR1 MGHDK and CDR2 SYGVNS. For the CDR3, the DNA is TGTGCCAGCAGACAGGGGGGGGACACTGAAGCTTTCCTT. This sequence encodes CASRQGGDTEAFL.

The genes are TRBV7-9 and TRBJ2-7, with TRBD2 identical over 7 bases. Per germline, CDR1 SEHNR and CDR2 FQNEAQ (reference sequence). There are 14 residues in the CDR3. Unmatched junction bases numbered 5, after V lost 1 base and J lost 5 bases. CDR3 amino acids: CASSLGAGLNEQYF. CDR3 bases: TGTGCCAGCAGCTTAGGGGCGGGACTAAACGAGCAGTACTTC.

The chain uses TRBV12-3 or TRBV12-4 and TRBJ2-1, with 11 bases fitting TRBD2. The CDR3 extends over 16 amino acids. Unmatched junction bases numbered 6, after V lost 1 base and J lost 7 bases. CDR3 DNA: TGTGCCAGCAGTTTAGAGGTAGCGGGAGGGCCTAATGAGCAGTTCTTC. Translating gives CASSLEVAGGPNEQFF.

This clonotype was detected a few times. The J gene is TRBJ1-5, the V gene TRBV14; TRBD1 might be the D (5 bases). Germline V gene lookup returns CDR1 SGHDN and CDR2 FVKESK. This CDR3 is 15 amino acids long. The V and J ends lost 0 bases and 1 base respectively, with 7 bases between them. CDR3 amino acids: CASSQEGDSNQPQHF. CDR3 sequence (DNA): TGTGCCAGCAGCCAAGAAGGGGACAGCAATCAGCCCCAGCATTTT.

Written as DNA, the CDR3 is TGTGCCAGCAGCTTCTGGGAGTCCTACGAGCAGTACTTC. Its translation: CASSFWESYEQYF. V and J are TRBV7-8 and TRBJ2-7; maybe TRBD2 (5 bases). The ends were cut back, 3 bases at V and 1 base at J, with 7 bases in the middle. CDR1 and CDR2 (germline): SGHVS, FQNEAQ. The CDR3 runs to 13 residues.

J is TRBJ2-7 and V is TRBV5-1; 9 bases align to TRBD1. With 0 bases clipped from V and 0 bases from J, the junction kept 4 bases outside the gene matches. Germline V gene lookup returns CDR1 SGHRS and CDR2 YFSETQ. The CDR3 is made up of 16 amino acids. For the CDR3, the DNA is TGCGCCAGCAGCTTGGAGGCGACAGGGGGCTCCTACGAGCAGTACTTC. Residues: CASSLEATGGSYEQYF.